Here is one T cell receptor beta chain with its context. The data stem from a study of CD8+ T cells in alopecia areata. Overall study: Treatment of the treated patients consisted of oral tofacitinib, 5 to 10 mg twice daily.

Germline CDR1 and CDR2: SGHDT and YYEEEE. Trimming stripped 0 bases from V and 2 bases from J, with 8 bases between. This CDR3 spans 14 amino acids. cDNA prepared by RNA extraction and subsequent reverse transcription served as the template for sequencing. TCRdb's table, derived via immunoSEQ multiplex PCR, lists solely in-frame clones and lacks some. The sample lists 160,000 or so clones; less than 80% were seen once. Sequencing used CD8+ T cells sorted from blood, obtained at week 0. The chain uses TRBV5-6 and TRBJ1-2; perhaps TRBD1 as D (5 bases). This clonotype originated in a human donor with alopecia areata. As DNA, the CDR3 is TGTGCCAGCAGCTTGGGGGGACGGAACTATGGCTACACCTTC. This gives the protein CASSLGGRNYGYTF.